The clone carrying this TCR beta chain showed up just a few times. Its cognate antigen is unknown. The sample belongs to a study of cytomegalovirus exposure and HLA in healthy donors. PCR employed 60 Vbeta and 13 Jbeta primers. The repertoire was sequenced with immunoSEQ multiplex PCR; TCRdb's copy has only in-frame clones and lacks some. Here the sample spans about 140,000 clones, approximately 8.9% being singletons. Germline loops: CDR1 SGHRS, CDR2 YFSETQ. The length of the CDR3 is 15 residues. The V and J ends lost 0 bases and 10 bases respectively, with 14 bases between them. Among the donors, all were healthy bone marrow donors. Study-level findings and limits: Other equally common chains were less clonally expanded than HLA-associated TCR beta chains, a later analysis showed. An apparent linkage of common viral pathogens to several of the most significant clusters emerged in a later analysis.

This sequence originates from a woman aged 40-49 years in good health and CMV-seropositive. Specimen: PBMCs. This chain links TRBV5-1 with TRBJ1-6; perhaps TRBD1 as D (5 bases). The CDR3 loop is CASSLDSGGDSPLHF. The CDR3 DNA reads as TGCGCCAGCAGCTTGGACTCCGGGGGGGACTCACCCCTCCACTTT.